A selection of T cell receptor beta chains follows, all from one sample in a study of beta chain features in type 1 diabetes. The data were produced by immunoSEQ multiplex PCR, yet TCRdb's version contains in-frame clones alone and is incomplete. Of roughly 340,000 clones in the sample, around 12% are singletons; the top ten hold 0.0095% to 0.012%. The sequencing input was naive CD4+ T cells from blood. All receptors derive from a woman under 30 with type 1 diabetes. CDR3s leave out the opening cysteine and the closing phenylalanine or tryptophan. Clone sizes are given selectively: once, few, many, or a class where the clone is expanded.

v_gene,j_gene,abundance,CDR3aa
TRBV11-1,TRBJ2-1,few,ASSLGPRGQQF
TRBV6-6,TRBJ2-4,.,ASRSNSLLAQY
TRBV7-2,TRBJ1-1,.,ASAQGTGTSRAF
TRBV7-7,TRBJ2-5,.,ASSLVARGETQY
TRBV14,TRBJ2-3,few,ASSQELPHTQY
TRBV29-1,TRBJ2-5,few,SALRGAGETQY
TRBV30,TRBJ1-1,.,AWSAEWGDTEAF
TRBV25-1,TRBJ2-6,few,ASSGGGSGANVLT
TRBV25-1,TRBJ2-4,.,ASSDPGGSGSIQY
TRBV7-9,TRBJ2-7,few,ASSIPLAGLYEQY
TRBV6-1,TRBJ2-1,.,ASSVDRDNEQF
TRBV29-1,TRBJ2-6,.,SVARTGTTDSGANVLT
TRBV5-1,TRBJ2-3,.,ASSLKGRGTDTQY
TRBV7-9,TRBJ1-5,few,ASSLQDQPQH
TRBV2,TRBJ2-7,few,ASTEREGSSYEQY